The present entry profiles one TCR beta chain with its context. This entry comes from a study of technical replicates of blood from a handful of donors. Only in-frame clones appear in the TCRdb table, and some are missing; sequencing was by immunoSEQ multiplex PCR. The sample consists of about 84,000 clones, 97% of them appearing once. V shed 6 bases, J shed 4 bases, and the junction held 7 bases outside the gene matches. Germline-derived CDR1 and CDR2 are MNHEY and SVGAGI. This CDR3 contains 15 residues. The sequence was collected from a human donor in good health. The chain links TRBV6-5 to TRBJ2-4, with 9 positions matching TRBD1. Source material: T cells isolated from PBMCs. CDR3 sequence (DNA): TGTGCCAGCAGGCGGCCGGGACAGGGTAAAAACATTCAGTACTTC. Encoded protein: CASRRPGQGKNIQYF.